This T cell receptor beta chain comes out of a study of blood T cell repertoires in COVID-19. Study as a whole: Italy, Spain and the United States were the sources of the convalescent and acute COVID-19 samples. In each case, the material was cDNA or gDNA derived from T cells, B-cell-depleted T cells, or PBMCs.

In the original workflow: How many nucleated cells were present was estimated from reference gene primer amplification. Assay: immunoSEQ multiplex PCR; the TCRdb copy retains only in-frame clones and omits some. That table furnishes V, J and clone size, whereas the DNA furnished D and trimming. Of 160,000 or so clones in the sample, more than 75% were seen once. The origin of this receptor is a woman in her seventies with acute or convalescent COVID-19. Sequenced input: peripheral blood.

In DNA, the CDR3 is TGCAGCGTTGGAAGCACTAGCGGGAGAAAGAATGAGCAGTTCTTC. Translated: CSVGSTSGRKNEQFF. The V gene is TRBV29-1, the J gene TRBJ2-1, with TRBD2 matching 11 bases. Per germline, CDR1 SQVTM and CDR2 ANQGSEA. With V trimmed by 4 bases and J by 7 bases, 9 bases remained unmatched. The CDR3 totals 15 residues.